The present entry profiles one T cell receptor beta chain with its context. The table came from immunoSEQ multiplex PCR; TCRdb's copy has only in-frame clones and leaves some out. Here the sample spans around 2.5 million clones, 90% to 95% being singletons. This sample was included in a study of shared clonotypes between healthy human individuals. Sequencing was done on a sample of naive CD4+ T cells from PBMCs. Described subset: CD45RA+ positively selected. The TCR originated in a man between 18 and 35 years old in good health. Some clones in this sample may be carry-over from other donors' samples.

Here the CDR3 reads CASSFSGSLYNEQFF. DNA of the CDR3: TGTGCCAGCAGCTTTAGCGGGAGCCTCTACAATGAGCAGTTCTTC. The chain couples TRBV11-2 to TRBJ2-1; 9 bases map to TRBD2. Losses at the gene ends were 3 bases for V and 3 bases for J; bases not matched to a gene: 3. The CDR3 is 15 residues long. Germline CDR1 is SGHAT and CDR2 is FQNNGV.